The 3 T cell receptor beta chains in this list originate from one sample, sequenced in a study of patients and donors after allogeneic stem cell transplantation (dated by TCRdb to between 2020 and 2021). The library was made by RT-PCR. Instrument used: NextSeq 550. TCRdb took the public reads, trimmed them with fastp at Q25, ran MiXCR for clone calling and kept in-frame beta chains. Every entry covers one CDR3 protein and lists the most common genes and DNA from its rows. The sample yields approximately 200,000 distinct CDR3 sequences; 38% were counted once. Jointly, the top ten make up approximately 10% of the sample. The sequenced material came from blood, either unsorted or a sorted T cell fraction (not recorded which). The origin of the receptors is a human donor who was either an allogeneic HSCT recipient or a stem cell or donor lymphocyte infusion donor (not recorded which). It is not recorded whose cells these are; they may come from a transplant donor.

The chain has TRBV5-1 and TRBJ1-1, with D perhaps TRBD1 (6 bases). Per the germline V gene, CDR1 is SGHRS and CDR2 is YFSETQ. The CDR3 has 14 amino acids. The V end lost 4 bases, the J end lost 1 base, and 11 bases lay between the germline ends. CDR3 protein: CASSITTGNTEAFF. CDR3 DNA: TGCGCCAGCAGCATAACGACAGGGAACACTGAAGCTTTCTTT.

This clonotype was counted a few times. The chain joins TRBV20-1 to TRBJ1-2, with 8 positions matching TRBD1. Germline V gene sequence: CDR1 DFQATT, CDR2 SNEGSKA (reference sequence). The V and J ends lost 5 bases and 8 bases, in that order; junction bases with no gene match: 7. The CDR3 runs to 12 residues. CDR3 protein: CSAAQGARGYTF. The CDR3 nucleotides are TGCAGTGCTGCGCAGGGGGCGAGAGGCTACACCTTC.

This sequence joins TRBV6-5 and TRBJ1-1, with D unresolved. V lost 5 bases and J lost 4, with 8 bases in between. The germline V gene encodes CDR1 MNHEY and CDR2 SVGAGI. The CDR3 runs 12 residues. The CDR3 bases are TGTGCCAGCAGTCCCCGGAGCACTGAAGCTTTCTTT. Its translation: CASSPRSTEAFF.